What follows is one T cell receptor beta chain and its context. As yet, its antigen is unknown. Deep sequencing aimed at 1 in 200,000 to 1 in 1 million T cells' resolution. Clones were sequenced by immunoSEQ multiplex PCR, and TCRdb holds only the in-frame ones, with some missing. The sample yields fewer than 55,000 clones, around 60% seen once. The length of the CDR3 is 10 residues. The V and J ends lost 4 bases and 7 bases respectively, with 4 bases between them. The germline CDR1 and CDR2 sequences are SNHLY and FYNNEI. The entry originates in a study of cytotoxic CD8 clonotypes in ibrutinib-treated CLL. Study context: Response samples were obtained once patients had received a median about 12 months of treatment, range 6 to 36. Study-level results: Clonality went up at ibrutinib response and then declined back toward baseline at progression.

The genes are TRBV2 and TRBJ1-1; no clear D gene. This TCR derives from a human donor with chronic lymphocytic leukemia. Here the sequenced sample was PBMCs, taken after 24 months of ibrutinib treatment. In DNA, the CDR3 is TGTGCCAGCAGTGTTGTTGAAGCTTTCTTT. Its translation: CASSVVEAFF.